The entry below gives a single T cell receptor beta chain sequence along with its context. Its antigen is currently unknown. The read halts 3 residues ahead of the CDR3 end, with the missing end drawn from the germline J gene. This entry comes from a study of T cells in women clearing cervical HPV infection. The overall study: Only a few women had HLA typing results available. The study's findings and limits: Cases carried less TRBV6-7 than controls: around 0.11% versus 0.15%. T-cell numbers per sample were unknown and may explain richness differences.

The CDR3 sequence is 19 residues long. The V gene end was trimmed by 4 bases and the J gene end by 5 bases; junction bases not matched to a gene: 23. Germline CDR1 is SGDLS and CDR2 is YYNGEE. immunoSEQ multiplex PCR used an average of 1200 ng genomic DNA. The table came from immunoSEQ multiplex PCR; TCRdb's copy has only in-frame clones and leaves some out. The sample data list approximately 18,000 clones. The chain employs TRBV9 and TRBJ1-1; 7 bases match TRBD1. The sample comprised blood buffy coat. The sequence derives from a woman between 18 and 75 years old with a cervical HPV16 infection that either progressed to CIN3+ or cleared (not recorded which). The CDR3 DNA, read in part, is TGTGCCAGCAGCACAAGTAAGAATGAGGGGGCTCGGGCCGGAACTGAA. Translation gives CASSTSKNEGARAGTE. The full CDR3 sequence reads CASSTSKNEGARAGTEAFF.